This passage covers 20 T cell receptor beta chains from one sample sequenced in a study of vaccination and CD4 T cells after COVID-19. With the Oncomine TCR Beta short-read assay, DNA from cultured CD4+ T cells was sequenced. TCRdb reprocessed the PCR reads via MiXCR and lists one record per CDR3 protein. The data show under 8,000 distinct CDR3 sequences, 20% to 25% seen once. The sample's treatment: roughly 10-day PBMC culture with coronavirus spike peptide pools or control peptides (ViraFEST assay). Antigens for these TCRs are unknown. This specimen consisted of CD4+ T cells from blood, cultured in vitro, obtained after SARS-CoV-2 vaccination. The receptors stem from a human donor who had recovered from COVID-19.

As concerns this clonotype: It may be a read error: a sequence one base away is much more abundant. The CDR3 region is CVSSLSVGGNSPLHF. The CDR3 nucleotides are TGTGTCAGCAGTTTATCGGTCGGGGGGAATTCACCCCTCCACTTT. The J gene is TRBJ1-6, the V gene TRBV27; TRBD1 is a possible D gene (5 bases). Germline-derived CDR1 and CDR2 are MNHEY and SMNVEV (reference sequence). The CDR3 extends over 15 amino acids.

This clonotype has only a few counts. The chain uses TRBV6-2 or TRBV6-3 and TRBJ2-5; D is uncertain. The CDR3 runs to 11 residues. Germline V CDR1 and CDR2: MNHEY, SVGEGT. V lost 4 bases and J 3 bases, leaving 3 bases between the germline ends. Written as DNA, the CDR3 is TGTGCCAGCAGTTCGGAAGAGACCCAGTACTTC. Its translation: CASSSEETQYF.

This clonotype is categorized as medium-sized. This chain connects TRBV20-1 to TRBJ1-2; D call uncertain. Germline V CDR1 and CDR2: DFQATT, SNEGSKA (reference sequence). V lost 5 bases and J lost 4, with 11 bases in between. The length of the CDR3 is 12 residues. The DNA for the CDR3 is TGCAGTGCTCCAGCCGGCGGCTATGGCTACACCTTC. Translated: CSAPAGGYGYTF.

Sample share makes this clonotype medium-sized. This chain uses TRBV4-2 with TRBJ2-5, with D possibly being TRBD1 (5 bases). From germline, CDR1 is LGHNA and CDR2 YNFKEQ. V was clipped by 4 bases and J by 1 base, with 16 bases between them. The CDR3 extends over 16 amino acids. CDR3 sequence (DNA): TGTGCCAGCAGCCGAGGCGTGGCAGGGTTCCAAGAGACCCAGTACTTC. This codes for CASSRGVAGFQETQYF.

This clonotype is categorized as medium-sized. The rearrangement joins TRBV6-1 to TRBJ1-5; no clear D gene. With 6 bases removed from V and 0 bases from J, the gap between germline ends came to 6 bases. CDR1 MNHNS and CDR2 SASEGT come from the germline V gene. The CDR3 contains 13 residues. The CDR3 nucleotides read TGTGCCAGCAGGGCGGATAGCAATCAGCCCCAGCATTTT. This translates into CASRADSNQPQHF.

This sequence joins TRBV27 and TRBJ1-6; no clear D. The CDR3 is 16 residues long. In germline, CDR1 is MNHEY, CDR2 SMNVEV (reference sequence). Trimming cost V 5 bases and J 3 bases, with 14 bases left between them. In DNA form, the CDR3 reads TGTGCCAGCAGTCGGCAAGATTTCCACTATAATTCACCCCTCCACTTT. This codes for CASSRQDFHYNSPLHF.

This clonotype has more than one count but fewer than ten. The chain is built from TRBV28 and TRBJ2-6; 8 positions match TRBD1. The CDR3 is made up of 18 amino acids. V lost 2 bases to trimming and J lost 0 bases; unmatched junction nucleotides: 6. Germline assignment: CDR1 MDHEN and CDR2 SYDVKM. Written as DNA, the CDR3 is TGTGCCAGCAGTTTAGGGGACAGGCCCCCCTCTGGGGCCAACGTCCTGACTTTC. This encodes CASSLGDRPPSGANVLTF.

This clonotype was seen a handful of times. The V and J genes are TRBV11-1 and TRBJ2-1; D is uncertain. Germline CDR1 SGHAT, CDR2 FQDESV (reference sequence). With 3 bases removed from V and 3 bases from J, the gap between germline ends came to 6 bases. This CDR3 is built from 13 residues. The CDR3 region is CASSFVSYNEQFF. CDR3 nucleotide sequence: TGTGCCAGCAGCTTTGTCAGCTACAATGAGCAGTTCTTC.

The chain employs TRBV15 and TRBJ2-7; D may be TRBD2 (7 bases). Germline CDR1 reads LNHNV; CDR2 reads YYDKDF (reference sequence). This CDR3 spans 16 amino acids. The ends were cut back, 2 bases at V and 3 bases at J, with 17 bases in the middle. CDR3 nucleotide sequence: TGTGCCACCAGCAGAAGGGGGGGGGGTACCTACTACGAGCAGTACTTC. Its protein product is CATSRRGGGTYYEQYF.

This clonotype was counted a single time. Mismatch with germline at one junction end may stem from a read error. The chain is built from TRBV18 and TRBJ2-5, with TRBD2 identical over 7 bases. This CDR3 contains 16 residues. Germline V gene sequence: CDR1 KGHSH, CDR2 LQKENI. The DNA for the CDR3 is TGTGCCAACTCACCGCGGTTAGCGGGCACTCAAGAGACCCAGTACTTC. Its translation is CANSPRLAGTQETQYF.

This clonotype ranks as medium-sized (0.01 to 0.1%). The chain carries TRBV6-1 and TRBJ1-5; a possible D gene is TRBD1 (5 bases). Germline CDR1 is MNHNS and CDR2 is SASEGT. The CDR3 length is 13 residues. Trimming cost V 6 bases and J 1 base, with 7 bases left between them. CDR3 nucleotides: TGTGCCAGCAGAAGGGACAGCAATCAGCCCCAGCATTTT. Residues: CASRRDSNQPQHF.

The chain combines TRBV15 with TRBJ1-2, with 8 bases fitting TRBD1. Germline values: CDR1 LNHNV, CDR2 YYDKDF (reference sequence). Losses at the gene ends were 1 base for V and 0 bases for J; bases not matched to a gene: 1. The CDR3 is 15 residues long. The CDR3 nucleotides read TGTGCCACCAGCAGAGGACAGGGGACTAACTATGGCTACACCTTC. Encoded protein: CATSRGQGTNYGYTF.

This clonotype turned up a few times. V gene TRBV28 combines with J gene TRBJ1-5; D call uncertain. The germline V gene encodes CDR1 MDHEN and CDR2 SYDVKM. V was pared by 4 bases and J by 1 base, with 17 bases between. The CDR3 consists of 17 residues. The CDR3 DNA follows: TGTGCCAGCAGTTCATACCTCAAGGGTCGCAGCAATCAGCCCCAGCATTTT. Residues: CASSSYLKGRSNQPQHF.

In its sample, this clonotype ranks as medium-sized. The chain links TRBV27 to TRBJ2-5; D possibly corresponds to TRBD2 (6 bases). V was trimmed by 3 bases and J by 2 bases, leaving 10 bases between them. The CDR3 runs 14 residues. Per germline, CDR1 MNHEY and CDR2 SMNVEV (reference sequence). In nucleotides, the CDR3 is TGTGCCAGCAGTTTCAAGGCGGGGCAAGAGACCCAGTACTTC. The encoded protein is CASSFKAGQETQYF.

The gene calls are TRBV5-1 and TRBJ2-5; the match to TRBD1 covers 9 bases. Germline loops: CDR1 SGHRS, CDR2 YFSETQ. V was clipped by 5 bases and J by 1 base; unmatched bases: 3. The CDR3 is 14 amino acids. DNA for the CDR3: TGCGCCAGCAGATCACAGGGGGCCCAAGAGACCCAGTACTTC. Its translation is CASRSQGAQETQYF.

There are a few counts of this clonotype. The chain links TRBV10-2 to TRBJ2-5, with 7 bases that match TRBD2. The CDR3 runs to 15 residues. V lost 8 bases to trimming and J lost 5 bases; unmatched junction nucleotides: 14. Germline assignment: CDR1 WSHSY and CDR2 SAAADI. CDR3 bases: TGCGCCAGCTATAGAGGTGGCGGGAGTAGGGAGACCCAGTACTTC. Protein product: CASYRGGGSRETQYF.

The V gene is TRBV9, the J gene TRBJ2-5; possibly TRBD1 for D (6 bases). Germline CDR1 reads SGDLS; CDR2 reads YYNGEE. This CDR3 is built from 13 residues. Trimming took off 3 bases at V and 3 bases at J, with 9 bases between the two ends. The CDR3 nucleotides read TGTGCCAGCAGCGCTTACAGGGAAGAGACCCAGTACTTC. This sequence encodes CASSAYREETQYF.

This clonotype was counted only a few times. The rearrangement joins TRBV27 to TRBJ2-1, with 9 nucleotides matching TRBD2. Germline CDR1 MNHEY, CDR2 SMNVEV (reference sequence). CDR3 size: 15 residues. After removal of 6 bases from V and 4 bases from J, the junction contained 7 bases not matched to a gene. This chain's CDR3 is CASRARLAVYNEQFF. CDR3 sequence (DNA): TGTGCCAGCAGAGCCAGACTAGCGGTTTACAATGAGCAGTTCTTC.

The J gene is TRBJ2-7, the V gene TRBV11-2; 15 nucleotides agree with TRBD2. After removal of 6 bases from V and 0 bases from J, the junction contained 9 bases not matched to a gene. The CDR3 runs to 18 residues. Germline V gene lookup returns CDR1 SGHAT and CDR2 FQNNGV. The CDR3 region is CASRGGLAGGGSSYEQYF. The CDR3 bases are TGTGCCAGCAGGGGAGGACTAGCGGGGGGGGGAAGCTCCTACGAGCAGTACTTC.

On this clonotype itself: This may come from a read error, since a much larger clone is one base off. The V call is TRBV7-6, the J call TRBJ2-5, with no clear D. This CDR3 comprises 15 residues. The germline V gene encodes CDR1 SGHVS and CDR2 FNYEAQ. The ends were cut back, 5 bases at V and 0 bases at J, with 13 bases in the middle. CDR3 loop: CASSPRPTNQETQYF. CDR3 nucleotide sequence: TGTGCCAGCAGCCCAAGGCCCACCAACCAAGAGACCCAGTACTTC. Combining the CDR3 with reference TRBV7-6 and TRBJ2-5 gives the whole variable domain GAGVSQSPRYKVTKRGQDVALRCDPISGHVSLYWYRQALGQGPEFLTYFNYEAQQDKSGLPNDRFSAERPEGSISTLTIQRTEQRDSAMYRCASSPRPTNQETQYFGPGTRLLVL.